These T cell receptor beta chains were read from a single sample in a study of post-analysis software for immune sequencing data. MiXCR, applied by TCRdb to the PCR reads, yields one record per CDR3 protein. Here the sample spans under 900,000 distinct CDR3 sequences, roughly 50% being singletons. The sequencing sample was made of blood. The source of these receptors is a girl under 18 with multiple sclerosis. CDR3s leave out the opening cysteine and the closing phenylalanine or tryptophan. Each record gives: V gene, clone size, J gene, CDR3 length, CDR3 protein. Size values are once, few and many counts, or a class for expanded clones, and some rows have none.

>TRBV5-1|few|TRBJ1-1|14
ASSLARRQGRAEAF
>TRBV5-1|-|TRBJ2-5|13
ASRQAPVKQETQY
>TRBV12-3/TRBV12-4|-|TRBJ1-5|10
ASRGGRQPQH
>TRBV20-1|-|TRBJ2-5|14
SARSWTGGARETQY
>TRBV4-1|once|TRBJ1-5|18
ASSQFEKVMDLDGNQPQH
>TRBV7-2|-|TRBJ1-6|13
ASSPIVRGNSPLH
>TRBV2|-|TRBJ2-4|10
ASTRTGLEQY
>TRBV5-6|-|TRBJ2-5|12
ASSLPDSQETQY
>TRBV20-1|-|-|13
SASSGGAFAETQY
>TRBV29-1|few|TRBJ1-1|11
SVPLGGNTEAF
>TRBV20-1|few|TRBJ2-7|13
SASLFVAGHYEQY
>TRBV5-1|-|TRBJ1-4|14
AGSLRQQEAGEKLF
>TRBV20-1|once|TRBJ2-1|11
SVEGQGHNEQF
>TRBV3-1|-|TRBJ2-7|13
ASSQDSSGRYEQY
>TRBV29-1|-|TRBJ1-2|11
SVESGSLYGYT
>TRBV5-5|-|TRBJ1-2|13
ASSLALGPNYGYT
>TRBV20-1|-|TRBJ2-3|11
SARRTLRDTQY
>TRBV7-9|-|TRBJ2-5|12
ASSPSGSQETQY
>TRBV12-3/TRBV12-4|-|TRBJ2-7|12
ASSLWDRVHEQY
>TRBV20-1|-|TRBJ2-7|11
SATLAGVNEQY